This T cell receptor (beta chain) was identified during a study of shared clonotypes between healthy human individuals. General observations from the study: It was observed that about 5% of naive CD4 clonotypes were shared across several donors.

Adult donors, all healthy and HIV-negative, had no recent acute infections or vaccinations. At the deep level, the assay was run. Investigators spread the genomic DNA of each subset evenly over several immunoSEQ plates. Here immunoSEQ multiplex PCR was the method, and the copy in TCRdb shows in-frame clones only, minus some. This table has a few million clones, approximately 95% appearing once. Germline values: CDR1 LGHNA, CDR2 YNFKEQ. The trim removed 5 bases at V and 6 bases at J, leaving 5 bases unmatched. This CDR3 has 14 residues. Of note for this clone: The antigen remains unidentified.

This chain uses TRBV4-2 with TRBJ2-1; 9 nucleotides agree with TRBD2. Material: naive CD4+ T cells from PBMCs. The subset here: CD45RA+ positively selected. The clonotype originates from a man aged 18 to 30 in good health. Some clones in this sample may be carry-over from other donors' samples. This CDR3 is CASSSGLAGNEQFF. The CDR3 bases are TGTGCCAGCAGCTCGGGACTAGCAGGCAATGAGCAGTTCTTC.